Following are 11 T cell receptor beta chains from one sample sequenced in a study of shared clonotypes between healthy human individuals. Naivety among CD8 cells was defined by CD45RO negativity and positive CCR7 selection, thereby excluding terminally differentiated effector memory CD45RA+ cells. This table comes from immunoSEQ multiplex PCR, and its TCRdb copy is limited to in-frame clones, with some not included. The repertoire consists of 2 million to 2.5 million clones, with approximately 94% occurring once and the leading ten covering approximately 1.2%. The sequenced sample was naive CD8+ T cells sorted from blood. All receptors derive from a man between 18 and 35 years old in good health.

The J gene is TRBJ2-1, the V gene TRBV19, with D maybe TRBD2 (6 bases). Deletions cut 5 bases from V and 7 bases from J, with 18 bases between. The CDR3 runs 15 residues. Germline V gene data show CDR1 as LNHDA and CDR2 as SQIVND (reference sequence). As DNA, the CDR3 is TGTGCCAGTAGTGTACTAGCTACCATTACAAATGAGCAGTTCTTC. This codes for CASSVLATITNEQFF. Supplemented by reference TRBV19 and TRBJ2-1, the full variable domain reads DGGITQSPKYLFRKEGQNVTLSCEQNLNHDAMYWYRQDPGQGLRLIYYSQIVNDFQKGDIAEGYSVSREKKESFPLTVTSAQKNPTAFYLCASSVLATITNEQFFGPGTRLTVL.

The chain uses TRBV5-6 and TRBJ1-1; D is ambiguous. V lost 0 bases and J 1 base, leaving 7 bases between the germline ends. Germline CDR1 is SGHDT and CDR2 is YYEEEE. The CDR3 sequence is 14 residues long. This chain's CDR3 is CASSLGPSNTEAFF. CDR3 nucleotides: TGTGCCAGCAGCTTGGGGCCTTCGAACACTGAAGCTTTCTTT.

V is TRBV15 and J is TRBJ1-1; D gene unclear. V shed 3 bases and J shed 8 bases, with 16 bases lying between them. The CDR3 has 14 residues. Germline V CDR1 and CDR2: LNHNV, YYDKDF (reference sequence). In nucleotides, the CDR3 is TGTGCCACCAGCAGGAAAGGTTCAAGTTGGGAAGCTTTCTTT. Protein product: CATSRKGSSWEAFF.

The chain couples TRBV14 to TRBJ2-1; D is unclear. V dropped 3 bases and J dropped 9 bases, with 6 bases sitting between them. The CDR3 consists of 11 residues. Per germline, CDR1 SGHDN and CDR2 FVKESK. This CDR3 is CASSQGIEQFF. CDR3 coding DNA: TGTGCCAGCAGCCAGGGAATTGAGCAGTTCTTC. Looking up the rest from reference TRBV14 and TRBJ2-1 gives the full variable domain: EAGVTQFPSHSVIEKGQTVTLRCDPISGHDNLYWYRRVMGKEIKFLLHFVKESKQDESGMPNNRFLAERTGGTYSTLKVQPAELEDSGVYFCASSQGIEQFFGPGTRLTVL.

The J gene is TRBJ2-3, the V gene TRBV7-9; TRBD2 agrees at 7 bases. V was clipped by 0 bases and J by 5 bases; unmatched bases: 5. Germline V gene lookup returns CDR1 SEHNR and CDR2 FQNEAQ (reference sequence). This CDR3 spans 15 amino acids. CDR3 in amino acids: CASSLAPSGVDTQYF. CDR3 bases: TGTGCCAGCAGCTTAGCTCCAAGCGGGGTAGATACGCAGTATTTT.

The chain uses TRBV28 and TRBJ1-4, with D perhaps matching TRBD1 (5 bases). The CDR3 is 15 amino acids. CDR1 MDHEN and CDR2 SYDVKM come from the germline V gene. Trimming cost V 6 bases and J 4 bases, with 15 bases left between them. The CDR3 reads CASRDKGYSNEKLFF. CDR3 DNA sequence: TGTGCCAGCAGGGACAAGGGGTATAGTAATGAAAAACTGTTTTTT.

This clone was found a few times. V gene TRBV27 combines with J gene TRBJ1-4; the D is unclear. V dropped 3 bases and J dropped 5 bases, with 13 bases sitting between them. Germline V gene lookup returns CDR1 MNHEY and CDR2 SMNVEV (reference sequence). The CDR3 loop spans 15 amino acids. CDR3 amino acids: CASSFGQSPNEKLFF. The CDR3 region has the DNA TGTGCCAGCAGTTTCGGGCAGTCTCCAAATGAAAAACTGTTTTTT.

V is TRBV5-6 and J is TRBJ2-7, with TRBD1 as a possible D gene (6 bases). The length of the CDR3 is 15 residues. The V end was cut by 3 bases, the J end by 0 bases, with 13 bases between. Germline CDR1 SGHDT, CDR2 YYEEEE. The CDR3 sequence is CASSYSTGSSYEQYF. Written as DNA, the CDR3 is TGTGCCAGCAGCTATTCAACAGGGTCCTCCTACGAGCAGTACTTC.

The rearrangement links TRBV6-1 to TRBJ1-4; D call uncertain. Germline CDR1 and CDR2: MNHNS and SASEGT. V dropped 2 bases and J dropped 2 bases, with 12 bases sitting between them. This CDR3 contains 16 residues. The CDR3 nucleotides are TGTGCCAGCAGTGAAAATAGGGTGGGGACTAATGAAAAACTGTTTTTT. This translates into CASSENRVGTNEKLFF.

V is TRBV9 and J is TRBJ2-1; 8 bases line up with TRBD2. This CDR3 has 16 residues. Germline values: CDR1 SGDLS, CDR2 YYNGEE. J was trimmed by 2 bases and V by 0 bases; bases with no gene match: 4. CDR3 region: CASSVAGLAPYNEQFF. The CDR3 DNA is TGTGCCAGCAGCGTAGCAGGACTAGCCCCCTACAATGAGCAGTTCTTC.

The chain combines TRBV10-2 with TRBJ2-7; no reliable D call. CDR1 is WSHSY and CDR2 is SAAADI in the germline V gene. Deletions cut 8 bases from V and 3 bases from J, with 23 bases between. The length of the CDR3 is 16 residues. CDR3 bases: TGCGCCAGCGGTCATCAGTGGGAAATACGTGGCTACGAGCAGTACTTC. Protein sequence: CASGHQWEIRGYEQYF.